This T cell receptor beta chain was sequenced during a study of T-cell memory formation after mild COVID-19. Whole-study context: Largely, TCR clusters stayed within a single donor.

In this sample, this clonotype turned up a few times. There are 14 residues in the CDR3. V dropped 0 bases and J dropped 1 base, with 6 bases sitting between them. Germline-derived CDR1 and CDR2 are MNHNS and SASEGT. One entry per CDR3 protein results from TCRdb running MiXCR on the 5' RACE reads. The sample lists roughly 560,000 distinct CDR3 sequences; about a fifth were seen once. The sequenced material came from PBMCs or a T cell subset sorted from them (not recorded which). The receptor was isolated from an adult woman who had mild COVID-19 (a few samples of this study predate the infection). Cell type and time point are not known. The rearrangement uses TRBV6-1 and TRBJ1-2; D unclear. CDR3 sequence (DNA): TGTGCCAGCAGTGAAGCCTCTATTAACTATGGCTACACCTTC. Translated: CASSEASINYGYTF.